This TCR beta chain was sequenced in a study of T cells in Graves' hyperthyroidism and ophthalmopathy. General observations from the study: Blood also contained most expanded thyroid clonotypes above 0.001.

TCR beta CDR3 region amplification was performed from RNA transcripts. The TCR CDR3 was amplified in a first-round RT-PCR using the HTBI primer set. Using its own MiXCR run on the multiplex PCR reads, TCRdb lists one record per CDR3 protein. The table has approximately 400,000 distinct CDR3 sequences, more than 12% seen once; the top ten hold approximately 32%. This clonotype was seen at least ten times. Its antigen is not known. Across 18 months, stable Graves' hyperthyroidism was marked by no progression to ophthalmopathy. Clinical symptoms, serum thyroxine, TRAb, thyroid ultrasound and orbital computed tomography established diagnosis. The PBMCs were taken from approximately 9.7 ml of fresh peripheral blood. The germline V gene has CDR1 MDHEN and CDR2 SYDVKM. Between the trimmed V and J ends, which lost 2 bases and 10 bases, there was a span of 3 bases. The CDR3 loop spans 10 amino acids.

The sequencing input was blood. The receptor was derived from a woman younger than 45 with Graves' hyperthyroidism. This chain joins TRBV28 and TRBJ2-1; no firm D call. The CDR3: CASSLREQFF. In DNA form, the CDR3 reads TGTGCCAGCAGTTTACGGGAGCAGTTCTTC.